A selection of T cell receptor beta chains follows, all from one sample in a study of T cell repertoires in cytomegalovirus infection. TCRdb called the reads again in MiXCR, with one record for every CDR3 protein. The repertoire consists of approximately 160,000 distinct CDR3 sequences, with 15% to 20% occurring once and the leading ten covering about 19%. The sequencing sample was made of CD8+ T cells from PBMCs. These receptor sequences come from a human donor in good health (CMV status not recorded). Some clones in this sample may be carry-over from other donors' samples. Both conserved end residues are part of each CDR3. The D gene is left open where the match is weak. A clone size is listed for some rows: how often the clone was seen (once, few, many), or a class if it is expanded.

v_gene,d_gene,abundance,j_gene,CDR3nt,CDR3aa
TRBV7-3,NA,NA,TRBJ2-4,TGTGCCAGCAGCTTAGACGTGGGGCTGGGGAACATTCAGTACTTC,CASSLDVGLGNIQYF
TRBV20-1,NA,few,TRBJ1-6,TGCAGTGCTAGAGATCCCCGCAGGGAGAGATCACCCCTCCACTTT,CSARDPRRERSPLHF
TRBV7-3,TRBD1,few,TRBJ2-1,TGTGCCAGCAGGCCCGACAGGGGGGCCTACAATGAGCAGTTCTTC,CASRPDRGAYNEQFF
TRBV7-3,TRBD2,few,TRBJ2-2,TGTGCCAGCAGCCCCAGCGGGGATTCCGGGACCGGGGAGCTGTTTTTT,CASSPSGDSGTGELFF
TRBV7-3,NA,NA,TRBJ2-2,TGTGCCAGCAGCCGGATCGGGGGATCCGGGGAGCTGTTTTTT,CASSRIGGSGELFF
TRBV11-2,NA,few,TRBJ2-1,TGTGCCAGCAGCTTAGGAGGCTACGGTAATGAGCAGTTCTTC,CASSLGGYGNEQFF
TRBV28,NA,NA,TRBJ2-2,TGTGCCAGCACCCAGGCGAACACCGGGGAGCTGTTTTTT,CASTQANTGELFF
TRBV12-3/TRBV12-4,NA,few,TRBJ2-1,TGTGCCAGCAGTCCGGGTAAGAATGAGCAGTTCTTC,CASSPGKNEQFF
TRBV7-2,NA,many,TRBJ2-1,TGTGCCAGCAGCTTAAGATTCGGGACAACTTCCTACAATGAGCAGTTCTTC,CASSLRFGTTSYNEQFF
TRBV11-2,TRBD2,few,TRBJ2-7,TGTGCCAGCAGCTTAGCCTCCCGACTTAGCGGGATGCCCTACGAGCAGTACTTC,CASSLASRLSGMPYEQYF
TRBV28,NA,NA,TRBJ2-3,TGTGCCAGCAGTTTAACGGAGGACACAGATACGCAGTATTTT,CASSLTEDTDTQYF
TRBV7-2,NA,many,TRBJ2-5,TGTGCCAGCAGCTTAGAGGGGACCCTTGGGGCCCAGTACTTC,CASSLEGTLGAQYF
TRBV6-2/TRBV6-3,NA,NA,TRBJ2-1,TGTGCCAGCAGTTTACGAGCGGTCTCCTACAATGAGCAGTTCTTC,CASSLRAVSYNEQFF
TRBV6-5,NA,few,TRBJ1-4,TGTGCCAGCAGTTTACTCGGACAGCTTAATGAAAAACTGTTTTTT,CASSLLGQLNEKLFF
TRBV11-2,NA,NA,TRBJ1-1,TGTGCCAGCAGCTTATGGGGACCGACGGAGAACACTGAAGCTTTCTTT,CASSLWGPTENTEAFF
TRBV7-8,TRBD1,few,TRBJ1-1,TGTGCCAGCAGCTTATCAGGCGGCAGGGGGCGAAATTTCGGCACTGAAGCTTTCTTT,CASSLSGGRGRNFGTEAFF
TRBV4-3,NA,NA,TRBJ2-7,TGCGCCAGCAGCCAAGGGGGGAAAGGATTTAGCTCCTACGAGCAGTACTTC,CASSQGGKGFSSYEQYF
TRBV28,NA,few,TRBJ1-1,TGTGCCACCACCGATAGTGGTGAAGCTTTCTTT,CATTDSGEAFF
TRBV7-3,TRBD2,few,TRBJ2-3,TGTGCCAGCAGCTTAGGGACTAGCGGGGGATCGTTGAATACGCAGTATTTT,CASSLGTSGGSLNTQYF
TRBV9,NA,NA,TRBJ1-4,TGTGCCAGCAGCGAACAGGGCTCTAATGAAAAACTGTTTTTT,CASSEQGSNEKLFF